These 22 T cell receptor beta chains were sequenced from one sample in a study of T cell responses to AZD1222 COVID-19 vaccine. Libraries were prepared by immunoSEQ multiplex PCR; TCRdb keeps only in-frame clonotypes and omits some of them. Among 120,000 or so clones listed, roughly nine tenths were seen once. The sequences come from peripheral blood, collected on day 0 of AZD1222 vaccination. Receptors were obtained from an adult in good health.

J is TRBJ1-5 and V is TRBV27, with D perhaps TRBD1 (5 bases). From germline, CDR1 is MNHEY and CDR2 SMNVEV (reference sequence). CDR3 size: 12 residues. V lost 5 bases, J lost 15 bases, and 17 bases lay in between. The CDR3 DNA reads TGTGCCAGCAGTGTACGTCAGGGCCCGCGGCATTTT. Protein sequence: CASSVRQGPRHF.

This chain uses TRBV2 with TRBJ2-3, with 7 bases fitting TRBD2. V dropped 6 bases and J dropped 4; count of bases not matched to a gene: 13. CDR1 is SNHLY and CDR2 is FYNNEI in the germline V gene. This CDR3 is 16 amino acids long. The CDR3 sequence is CASSLQRDLGADTQYF. The CDR3 bases are TGTGCCAGCAGCCTACAGCGGGACCTGGGAGCAGATACGCAGTATTTT. The full variable domain, with the rest looked up from reference TRBV2 and TRBJ2-3, is EPEVTQTPSHQVTQMGQEVILRCVPISNHLYFYWYRQILGQKVEFLVSFYNNEISEKSEIFDDQFSVERPDGSNFTLKIRSTKLEDSAMYFCASSLQRDLGADTQYFGPGTRLTVL.

This clone appeared once. The J gene is TRBJ1-4, the V gene TRBV4-1; TRBD1 is a possible D gene (6 bases). The CDR3 has 17 amino acids. CDR1 MGHRA and CDR2 YSYEKL come from the germline V gene. Trimming took off 3 bases at V and 7 bases at J, with 21 bases between the two ends. CDR3 residues: CASSQDPAAGVSEKLFF. The CDR3 DNA reads as TGCGCCAGCAGCCAGGACCCGGCGGCAGGGGTATCTGAAAAACTGTTTTTT.

The rearrangement joins TRBV3-1 (or the pseudogene TRBV3-2) to TRBJ1-2, with TRBD1 as a possible D gene (6 bases). CDR3 length equals 14 residues. Germline CDR1 is LGHDT and CDR2 is YNNKEL (reference sequence). Trimming removed 2 bases from V and 6 bases from J, with 13 bases in between. The CDR3 loop reads CASSQLQGSDGYTF. The DNA of the CDR3 is TGTGCCAGCAGCCAACTACAGGGAAGCGATGGCTACACCTTC.

As for this clone: Other DNA sequences in the sample encode the same CDR3. The rearrangement uses TRBV7-9 and TRBJ2-7; unclear D gene. Per the germline V gene, CDR1 is SEHNR and CDR2 is FQNEAQ (reference sequence). Between the trimmed V and J ends, which lost 2 bases and 4 bases, there was a span of 6 bases. This CDR3 comprises 12 residues. The CDR3 DNA reads TGTGCCAGCAGCTTAACCGGGTACGAGCAGTACTTC. It translates to CASSLTGYEQYF.

The chain combines TRBV4-3 with TRBJ2-3; D is undetermined. Trimming left V 1 base short and J 4 bases short, with 15 bases between. This CDR3 region has 16 residues. CDR1 LGHNA and CDR2 YSLEER come from the germline V gene. In DNA, the CDR3 is TGCGCCAGCAGCCAAGGGTACCCCAACGGTGCAGATACGCAGTATTTT. Translation: CASSQGYPNGADTQYF.

The chain couples TRBV4-3 to TRBJ2-7; 12 bases align to TRBD2. Germline V lookup: CDR1 LGHNA, CDR2 YSLEER. V trimming: 3 bases; J trimming: 9 bases; junction bases outside the gene matches: 12. CDR3 length equals 16 residues. CDR3 DNA sequence: TGCGCCAGCAGCCATAGCATGACTAGCGGGAGCGGGGCGCAGTACTTC. Translation: CASSHSMTSGSGAQYF.

The chain combines TRBV4-2 with TRBJ2-7; 9 bases are a match to TRBD2. Germline lookup yields CDR1 LGHNA and CDR2 YNFKEQ. The J segment lost 0 bases and the V segment lost 4 bases, leaving 10 bases of the junction unmatched. The CDR3 sequence is 17 residues long. The CDR3 region is CASSRVGASGNSYEQYF. The CDR3 DNA reads as TGTGCCAGCAGCCGAGTGGGGGCTAGCGGGAACTCCTACGAGCAGTACTTC.

The V call is TRBV5-1, the J call TRBJ2-5; D unresolved. Trimming stripped 4 bases from V and 7 bases from J, with 14 bases between. CDR3 length: 13 residues. Germline CDR1 SGHRS, CDR2 YFSETQ. The CDR3 bases are TGCGCCAGCAGCCACCCATCGCCGGGGACCCAGTACTTC. Translation gives CASSHPSPGTQYF.

This chain links TRBV7-9 with TRBJ2-7; D unclear. Per germline, CDR1 SEHNR and CDR2 FQNEAQ (reference sequence). V was clipped by 1 base and J by 2 bases, with 12 bases between them. The CDR3 has 15 amino acids. CDR3: CASSLVGSIPYEQYF. In nucleotides, the CDR3 is TGTGCCAGCAGCTTAGTCGGGTCTATTCCCTACGAGCAGTACTTC.

J is TRBJ2-6 and V is TRBV29-1; D perhaps matches TRBD2 (7 bases). CDR1 is SQVTM and CDR2 is ANQGSEA in the germline V gene. The V end was cut by 3 bases, the J end by 0 bases, with 12 bases between. The CDR3 is 16 amino acids. The CDR3 nucleotides are TGCAGCGTTGAGGGGGGGCCGAACTCTGGGGCCAACGTCCTGACTTTC. Translated, it gives CSVEGGPNSGANVLTF.

The chain has TRBV6-5 and TRBJ2-1; 8 positions agree with TRBD1. With V trimmed by 2 bases and J by 0 bases, 3 bases remained unmatched. The germline V gene has CDR1 MNHEY and CDR2 SVGAGI. The CDR3 consists of 16 residues. In nucleotides, the CDR3 is TGTGCCAGCAGTTACCATACAGGGGGCTCCTACAATGAGCAGTTCTTC. Translating it yields CASSYHTGGSYNEQFF.

This chain links TRBV5-3 with TRBJ1-2; D is possibly TRBD1 (6 bases). Being an ORF, TRBV5-3 has a function that is uncertain. The V end lost 1 base, the J end lost 3 bases, and 16 bases lay between the germline ends. There are 16 residues in the CDR3. The CDR3 region is CARSLRGRDPYYGYTF. The CDR3 nucleotides read TGTGCCAGAAGCTTGCGGGGGCGCGATCCTTACTATGGCTACACCTTC.

The rearrangement uses TRBV24-1 and TRBJ2-1, with no clear D. V lost 9 bases, J lost 8 bases, and 16 bases lay in between. Germline CDR1 and CDR2: KGHDR and SFDVKD. The CDR3 runs to 13 residues. CDR3 sequence (DNA): TGTGCCACCTCCCCGAGAAAGGTTCATGAGCAGTTCTTC. It encodes CATSPRKVHEQFF.

CDR3 nucleotide sequence: TGTGCCAGCAGCCCCAAAAGCGGGGGCCAAAGGTATTTT. Its protein is CASSPKSGGQRYF. The V call is TRBV7-3, the J call TRBJ2-3; TRBD2 matches at 8 bases. This CDR3 region has 13 residues. V was clipped by 5 bases and J by 14 bases; unmatched bases: 12. Germline lookup yields CDR1 SGHTA and CDR2 FQGTGA. The full variable domain, its missing parts supplied by reference TRBV7-3 and TRBJ2-3, is GAGVSQTPSNKVTEKGKYVELRCDPISGHTALYWYRQSLGQGPEFLIYFQGTGAADDSGLPNDRFFAVRPEGSVSTLKIQRTERGDSAVYLCASSPKSGGQRYFGPGTRLTVL.

The chain joins TRBV4-3 to TRBJ2-6, with 9 bases matching TRBD1. Germline CDR1 LGHNA, CDR2 YSLEER. Unmatched junction bases numbered 3, after V lost 1 base and J lost 2 bases. The CDR3 is 17 residues long. The CDR3 reads CASSQADRGTGANVLTF. CDR3 bases: TGCGCCAGCAGCCAAGCCGACAGGGGGACTGGGGCCAACGTCCTGACTTTC.

This chain links TRBV5-1 with TRBJ2-5, with D possibly being TRBD2 (5 bases). The CDR3 runs to 13 residues. Germline values: CDR1 SGHRS, CDR2 YFSETQ. V lost 3 bases and J 3 bases, leaving 9 bases between the germline ends. The CDR3 nucleotides are TGCGCCAGCAGCTCGGGATTGGAAGAGACCCAGTACTTC. As protein: CASSSGLEETQYF.

V usage is TRBV7-8 and J usage is TRBJ2-1; D may be TRBD1 (6 bases). V lost 5 bases, J lost 5 bases, and 19 bases lay in between. The germline V gene encodes CDR1 SGHVS and CDR2 FQNEAQ. This CDR3 spans 16 amino acids. CDR3 protein: CASSDRFQGPNNEQFF. DNA for the CDR3: TGTGCCAGCAGCGACCGGTTCCAGGGGCCTAACAATGAGCAGTTCTTC.

This clone was counted between two and nine times. This chain connects TRBV19 to TRBJ2-2, with 7 bases fitting TRBD2. The CDR3 sequence is 15 residues long. Germline CDR1 is LNHDA and CDR2 is SQIVND (reference sequence). The J segment lost 6 bases and the V segment lost 6 bases, leaving 10 bases of the junction unmatched. The chain's CDR3 is CASSVRLAGAGELFF. CDR3 nucleotides: TGTGCCAGTAGCGTCCGACTAGCTGGGGCCGGGGAGCTGTTTTTT.

CDR3: CASSLGLADTGELFF. Here the CDR3 DNA reads TGCGCCAGCAGCTTGGGTTTAGCGGACACCGGGGAGCTGTTTTTT. The chain uses TRBV5-1 and TRBJ2-2; possible D gene TRBD2, 6 bases. This CDR3 is built from 15 residues. V lost 0 bases and J 3 bases, leaving 9 bases between the germline ends. CDR1 is SGHRS, CDR2 YFSETQ, per germline.

The rearrangement uses TRBV5-4 and TRBJ1-4; a weak D match, TRBD1 (5 bases). The CDR3 is 15 amino acids. The V gene's germline CDR1 is SGHNT and CDR2 YYREEE (reference sequence). Trimming pared 4 bases from V and 6 bases from J, leaving 16 bases between. CDR3 loop: CASSDPRGRDEKLFF. CDR3 DNA: TGTGCCAGCAGCGATCCGAGGGGCAGGGATGAAAAACTGTTTTTT.

J is TRBJ2-3 and V is TRBV3-1 (or the pseudogene TRBV3-2); TRBD2 matches 8 bases. The CDR3 runs 14 residues. Germline trimming cut 4 bases from V and 4 bases from J; bases unmatched to any gene: 4. Germline lookup yields CDR1 LGHDT and CDR2 YNNKEL (reference sequence). CDR3 residues: CASSPRGGSDTQYF. The CDR3 nucleotides read TGTGCCAGCAGCCCCCGGGGGGGGTCAGATACGCAGTATTTT.